Detailed here is one T cell receptor beta chain. One end of the junction fails to match germline, which may point to a read error. Germline loops: CDR1 SGHDT, CDR2 YYEEEE. The CDR3 is made up of 15 amino acids. This sample was included in a study of tumor-infiltrating lymphocytes in primary liver carcinoma. The authors made TCR beta cDNA from 400 to 600 ng total RNA with a constant-region primer. Three nested multiplex PCR rounds, a slightly modified ARM-PCR, produced the libraries for TCR beta. With TRBV1-TRBV30 forward primers and a C-beta reverse primer, the first two PCR rounds were run for 10 cycles each. TCRdb itself ran the multiplex PCR reads through MiXCR, one entry per CDR3 protein. Here the sample spans 80,000 to 100,000 distinct CDR3 sequences, about 73% being singletons. Unsorted bulk tissue (about 18-30 mg) underwent RNA and DNA co-extraction.

The sequencing input was tumor-adjacent normal liver tissue. The clonotype comes from a man in his forties with primary liver carcinoma and hepatitis B virus infection. The rearrangement links TRBV5-6 to TRBJ2-4; weak D call: TRBD2 (5 bases). The CDR3 region has the DNA TGTGCCAGCAGCTTGTTAGGGAGATTAGGAAACATTCAATACTTC. This codes for CASSLLGRLGNIQYF.